This TCR beta chain appears in the sequencing data of a study of shared clonotypes between healthy human individuals. Study-level findings and limits: Shared clonotypes across all four donors exceeded non-shared ones in generation probability.

Germline CDR1 is SNHLY and CDR2 is FYNNEI. Trimming removed 4 bases at V and 5 bases at J, with 5 bases between. The CDR3 contains 11 residues. Evenly divided among several immunoSEQ plates was the genomic DNA of each subset. Sorted-subset replicate PCRs used 200 ng of genomic DNA. This amount corresponded to approximately 30,000 T cell genomes. Sequencing used immunoSEQ multiplex PCR; TCRdb keeps in-frame clones, though not all of them. The sample includes approximately 500,000 clones, 90% to 96% of them seen just once. In regard to this clone: Its antigen is undetermined.

CD45RA+ naive and CD45RA-negative memory subsets were separated from CD4+ cells. The V and J genes are TRBV2 and TRBJ2-5; D is ambiguous. Source material: naive CD4+ T cells sorted from blood. The subset: CD45RA+ positively selected. The sequence came from a woman aged 30 to 39 in good health. The CDR3 loop reads CASSVRETQYF. CDR3 nucleotides: TGTGCCAGCAGTGTGCGGGAGACCCAGTACTTC.